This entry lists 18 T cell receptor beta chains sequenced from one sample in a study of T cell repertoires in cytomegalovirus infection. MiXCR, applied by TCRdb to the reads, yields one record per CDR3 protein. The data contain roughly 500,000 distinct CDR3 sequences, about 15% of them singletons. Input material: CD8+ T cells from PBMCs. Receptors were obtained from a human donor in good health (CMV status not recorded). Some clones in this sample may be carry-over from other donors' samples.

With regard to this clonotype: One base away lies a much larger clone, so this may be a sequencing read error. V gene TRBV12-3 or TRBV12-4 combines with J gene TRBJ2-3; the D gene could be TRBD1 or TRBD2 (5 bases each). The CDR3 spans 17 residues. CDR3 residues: CATADSVGTPSTDTQYF. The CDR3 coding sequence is TGTGCTACCGCGGATAGCGTGGGGACCCCTAGCACAGATACGCAGTATTTT.

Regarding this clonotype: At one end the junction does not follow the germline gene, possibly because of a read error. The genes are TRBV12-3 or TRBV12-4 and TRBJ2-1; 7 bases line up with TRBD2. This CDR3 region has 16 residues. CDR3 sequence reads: CASSRPREYSYNDQFF. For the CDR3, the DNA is TGTGCAAGCAGCCGGCCGCGGGAGTACTCCTACAATGATCAGTTCTTC.

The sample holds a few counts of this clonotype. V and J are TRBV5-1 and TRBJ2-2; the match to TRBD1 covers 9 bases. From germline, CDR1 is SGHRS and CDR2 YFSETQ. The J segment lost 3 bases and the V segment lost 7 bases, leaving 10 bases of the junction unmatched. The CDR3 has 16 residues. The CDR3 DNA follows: TGCGCCAGCTCCAGACCGGGACAGGGACACACCGGGGAGCTGTTTTTT. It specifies CASSRPGQGHTGELFF.

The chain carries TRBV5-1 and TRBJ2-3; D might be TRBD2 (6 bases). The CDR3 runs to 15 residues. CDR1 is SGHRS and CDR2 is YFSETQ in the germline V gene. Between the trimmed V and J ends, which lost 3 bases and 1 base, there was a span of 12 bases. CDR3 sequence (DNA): TGCGCCAGCAGCTCAACCCAGCGGGGCACAGATACGCAGTATTTT. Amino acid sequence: CASSSTQRGTDTQYF.

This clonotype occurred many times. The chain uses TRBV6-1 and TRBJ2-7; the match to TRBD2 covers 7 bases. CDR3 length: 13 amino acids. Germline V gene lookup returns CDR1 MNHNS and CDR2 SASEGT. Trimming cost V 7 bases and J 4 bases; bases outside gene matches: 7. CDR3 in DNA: TGTGCCAGCACCCTAGGGAGGGTATACGAGCAGTACTTC. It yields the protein CASTLGRVYEQYF.

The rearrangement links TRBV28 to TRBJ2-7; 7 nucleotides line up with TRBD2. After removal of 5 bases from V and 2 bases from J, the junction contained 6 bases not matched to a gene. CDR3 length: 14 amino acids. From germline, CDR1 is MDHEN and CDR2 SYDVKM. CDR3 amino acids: CASSIQGLTYEQYF. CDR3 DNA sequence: TGTGCCAGCAGTATCCAGGGACTAACCTACGAGCAGTACTTC. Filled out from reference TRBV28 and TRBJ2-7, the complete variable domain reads DVKVTQSSRYLVKRTGEKVFLECVQDMDHENMFWYRQDPGLGLRLIYFSYDVKMKEKGDIPEGYSVSREKKERFSLILESASTNQTSMYLCASSIQGLTYEQYFGPGTRLTVT.

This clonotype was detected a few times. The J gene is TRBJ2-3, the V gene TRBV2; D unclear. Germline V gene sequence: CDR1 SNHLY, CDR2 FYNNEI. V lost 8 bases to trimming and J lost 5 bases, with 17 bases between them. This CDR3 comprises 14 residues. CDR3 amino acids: CASRGPAAKDTQYF. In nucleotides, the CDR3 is TGTGCCAGCCGAGGACCGGCCGCAAAAGATACGCAGTATTTT.

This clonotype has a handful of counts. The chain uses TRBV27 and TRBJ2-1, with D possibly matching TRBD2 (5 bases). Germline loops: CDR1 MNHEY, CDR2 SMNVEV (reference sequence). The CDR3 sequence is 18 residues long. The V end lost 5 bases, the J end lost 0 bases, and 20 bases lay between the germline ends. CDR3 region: CASSPPGSAKSSYNEQFF. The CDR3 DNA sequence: TGTGCCAGCAGTCCCCCGGGTAGCGCAAAGAGCTCCTACAATGAGCAGTTCTTC.

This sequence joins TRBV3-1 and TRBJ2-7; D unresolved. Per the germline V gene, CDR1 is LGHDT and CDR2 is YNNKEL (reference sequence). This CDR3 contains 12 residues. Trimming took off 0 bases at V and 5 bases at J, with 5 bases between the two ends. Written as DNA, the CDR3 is TGTGCCAGCAGCCAAGATACAGACGAGCAGTACTTC. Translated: CASSQDTDEQYF.

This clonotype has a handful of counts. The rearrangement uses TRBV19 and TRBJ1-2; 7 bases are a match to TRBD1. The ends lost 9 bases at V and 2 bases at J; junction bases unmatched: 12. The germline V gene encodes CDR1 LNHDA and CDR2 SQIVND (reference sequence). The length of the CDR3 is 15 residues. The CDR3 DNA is TGTGCCAGCAAGATTCAGGGGGGCAGGAACTATGGCTACACCTTC. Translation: CASKIQGGRNYGYTF.

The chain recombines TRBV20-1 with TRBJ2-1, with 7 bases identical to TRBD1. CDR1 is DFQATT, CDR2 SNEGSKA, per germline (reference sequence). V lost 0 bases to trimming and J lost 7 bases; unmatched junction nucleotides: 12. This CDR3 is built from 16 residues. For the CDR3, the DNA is TGCAGTGCTAGAGATTTTAACGGGGCAGGGGGTAATGAGCAGTTCTTC. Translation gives CSARDFNGAGGNEQFF.

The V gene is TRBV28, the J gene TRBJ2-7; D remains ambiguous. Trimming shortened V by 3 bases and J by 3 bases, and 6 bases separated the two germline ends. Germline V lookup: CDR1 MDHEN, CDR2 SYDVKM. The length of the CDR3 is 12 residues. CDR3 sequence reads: CASSLAIYEQYF. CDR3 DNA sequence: TGTGCCAGCAGTTTGGCGATCTACGAGCAGTACTTC. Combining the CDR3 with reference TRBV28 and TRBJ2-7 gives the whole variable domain DVKVTQSSRYLVKRTGEKVFLECVQDMDHENMFWYRQDPGLGLRLIYFSYDVKMKEKGDIPEGYSVSREKKERFSLILESASTNQTSMYLCASSLAIYEQYFGPGTRLTVT.

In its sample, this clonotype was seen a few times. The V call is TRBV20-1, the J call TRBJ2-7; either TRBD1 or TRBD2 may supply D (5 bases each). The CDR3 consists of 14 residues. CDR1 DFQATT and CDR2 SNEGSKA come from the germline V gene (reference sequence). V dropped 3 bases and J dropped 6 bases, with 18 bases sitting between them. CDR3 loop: CSASLGRPKGEQYF. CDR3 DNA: TGCAGTGCTAGCTTGGGACGGCCAAAGGGCGAGCAGTACTTC.

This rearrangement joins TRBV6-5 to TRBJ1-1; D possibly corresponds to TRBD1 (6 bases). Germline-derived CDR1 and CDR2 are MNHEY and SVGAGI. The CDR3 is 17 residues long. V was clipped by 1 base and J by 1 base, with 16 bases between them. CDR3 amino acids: CASSYWGAGVGNTEAFF. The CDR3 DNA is TGTGCCAGCAGTTACTGGGGGGCGGGCGTGGGGAACACTGAAGCTTTCTTT.

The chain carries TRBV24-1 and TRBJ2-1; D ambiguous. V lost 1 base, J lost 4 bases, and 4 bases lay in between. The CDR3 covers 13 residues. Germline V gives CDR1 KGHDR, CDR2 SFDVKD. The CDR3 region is CATSDLRYNEQFF. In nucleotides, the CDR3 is TGTGCCACCAGTGATTTAAGGTACAATGAGCAGTTCTTC.

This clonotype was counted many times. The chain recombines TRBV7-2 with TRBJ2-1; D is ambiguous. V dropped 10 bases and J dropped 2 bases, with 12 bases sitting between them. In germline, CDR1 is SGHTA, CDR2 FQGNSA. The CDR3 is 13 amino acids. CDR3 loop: CATSDWAYNEQFF. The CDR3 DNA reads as TGTGCCACCTCCGACTGGGCCTACAATGAGCAGTTCTTC.

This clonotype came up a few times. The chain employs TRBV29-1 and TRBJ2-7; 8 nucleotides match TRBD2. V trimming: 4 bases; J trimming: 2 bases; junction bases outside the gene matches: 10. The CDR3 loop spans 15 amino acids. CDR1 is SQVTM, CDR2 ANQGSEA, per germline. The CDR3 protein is CSVGGESGSPYEQYF. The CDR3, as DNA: TGCAGCGTTGGAGGCGAAAGCGGGAGCCCCTACGAGCAGTACTTC.

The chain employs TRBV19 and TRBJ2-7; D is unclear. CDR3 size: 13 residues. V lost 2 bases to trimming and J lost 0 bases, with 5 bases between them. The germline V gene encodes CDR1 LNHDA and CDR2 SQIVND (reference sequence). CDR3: CASSIMSSYEQYF. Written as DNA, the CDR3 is TGTGCCAGTAGTATAATGTCCTCCTACGAGCAGTACTTC.